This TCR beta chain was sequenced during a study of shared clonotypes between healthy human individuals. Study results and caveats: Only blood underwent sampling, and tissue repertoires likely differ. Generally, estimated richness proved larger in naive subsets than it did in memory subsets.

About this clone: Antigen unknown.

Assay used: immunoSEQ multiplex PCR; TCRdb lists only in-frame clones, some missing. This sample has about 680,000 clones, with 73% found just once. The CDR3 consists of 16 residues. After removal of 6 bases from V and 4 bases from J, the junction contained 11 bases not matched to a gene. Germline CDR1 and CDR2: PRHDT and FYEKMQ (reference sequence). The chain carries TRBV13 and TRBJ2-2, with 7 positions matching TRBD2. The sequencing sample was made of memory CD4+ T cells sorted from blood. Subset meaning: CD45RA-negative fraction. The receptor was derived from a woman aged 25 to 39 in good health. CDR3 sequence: CASREREGLSTGELFF. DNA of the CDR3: TGTGCCAGCAGAGAAAGGGAGGGGCTTAGCACCGGGGAGCTGTTTTTT. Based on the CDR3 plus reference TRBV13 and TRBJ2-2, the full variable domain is AAGVIQSPRHLIKEKRETATLKCYPIPRHDTVYWYQQGPGQDPQFLISFYEKMQSDKGSIPDRFSAQQFSDYHSELNMSSLELGDSALYFCASREREGLSTGELFFGEGSRLTVL.